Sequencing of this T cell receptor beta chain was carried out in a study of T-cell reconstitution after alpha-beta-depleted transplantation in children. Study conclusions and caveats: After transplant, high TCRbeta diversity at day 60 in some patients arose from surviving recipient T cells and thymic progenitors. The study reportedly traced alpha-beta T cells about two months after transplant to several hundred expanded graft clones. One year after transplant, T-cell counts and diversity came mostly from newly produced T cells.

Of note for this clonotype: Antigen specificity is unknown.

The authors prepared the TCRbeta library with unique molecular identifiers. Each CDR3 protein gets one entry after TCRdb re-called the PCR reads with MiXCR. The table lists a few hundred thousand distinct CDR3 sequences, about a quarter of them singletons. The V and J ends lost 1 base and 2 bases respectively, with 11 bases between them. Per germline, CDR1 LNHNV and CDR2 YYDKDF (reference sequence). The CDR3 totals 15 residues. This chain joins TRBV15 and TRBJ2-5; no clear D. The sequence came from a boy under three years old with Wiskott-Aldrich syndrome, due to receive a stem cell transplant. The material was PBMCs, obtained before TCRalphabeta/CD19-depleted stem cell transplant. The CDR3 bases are TGTGCCACCAGCAGAGGATTCGCTAGTCAAGAGACCCAGTACTTC. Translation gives CATSRGFASQETQYF.